Listed here is a single T cell receptor (beta chain). Its cognate antigen is unknown. Trimming removed 0 bases at V and 3 bases at J, with 10 bases between. The CDR3 consists of 14 residues. The germline CDR1 and CDR2 sequences are SGHNT and YYREEE (reference sequence). Pooling covered second doses at about 4 or about 12 weeks. TCRdb keeps only in-frame clones here, not all; method: immunoSEQ multiplex PCR. The top ten hold around 1% of the sample, which has about 130,000 clones, under 95% seen once. The sample originates from a study of T cell responses to AZD1222 COVID-19 vaccine. Points from the study as a whole: Just 6 or 7 AZD1222 recipients were seropositive at baseline. Clonal diversity may have been underestimated, and the donors were mostly white British, with more females than males. Nearly half of the spike-specific TCRs reportedly recognize variant regions that carry no mutations.

The chain joins TRBV5-4 to TRBJ2-7, with D possibly called TRBD1 or TRBD2 (6 bases each). The TCR was taken from an adult who received the AZD1222 COVID-19 vaccine. Sequencing used peripheral blood, obtained 28 days after the second AZD1222 dose. The CDR3 sequence is CASSLEGGNYEQYF. The CDR3 DNA reads TGTGCCAGCAGCTTGGAGGGGGGAAACTACGAGCAGTACTTC.